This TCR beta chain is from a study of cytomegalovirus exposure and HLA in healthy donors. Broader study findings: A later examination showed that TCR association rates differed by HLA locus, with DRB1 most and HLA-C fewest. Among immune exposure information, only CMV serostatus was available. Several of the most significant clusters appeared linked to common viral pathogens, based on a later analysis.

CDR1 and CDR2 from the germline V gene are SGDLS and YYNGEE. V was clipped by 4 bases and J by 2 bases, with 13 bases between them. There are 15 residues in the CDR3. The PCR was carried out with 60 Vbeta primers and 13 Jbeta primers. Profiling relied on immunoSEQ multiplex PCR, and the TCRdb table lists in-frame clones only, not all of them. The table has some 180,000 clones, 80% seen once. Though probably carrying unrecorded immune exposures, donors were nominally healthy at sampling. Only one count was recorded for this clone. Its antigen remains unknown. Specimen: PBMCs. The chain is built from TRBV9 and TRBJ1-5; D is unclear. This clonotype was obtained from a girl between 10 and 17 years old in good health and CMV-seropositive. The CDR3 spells CASSSYGYGNQPQHF. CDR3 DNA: TGTGCCAGCAGCTCGTACGGGTATGGCAATCAGCCCCAGCATTTT.